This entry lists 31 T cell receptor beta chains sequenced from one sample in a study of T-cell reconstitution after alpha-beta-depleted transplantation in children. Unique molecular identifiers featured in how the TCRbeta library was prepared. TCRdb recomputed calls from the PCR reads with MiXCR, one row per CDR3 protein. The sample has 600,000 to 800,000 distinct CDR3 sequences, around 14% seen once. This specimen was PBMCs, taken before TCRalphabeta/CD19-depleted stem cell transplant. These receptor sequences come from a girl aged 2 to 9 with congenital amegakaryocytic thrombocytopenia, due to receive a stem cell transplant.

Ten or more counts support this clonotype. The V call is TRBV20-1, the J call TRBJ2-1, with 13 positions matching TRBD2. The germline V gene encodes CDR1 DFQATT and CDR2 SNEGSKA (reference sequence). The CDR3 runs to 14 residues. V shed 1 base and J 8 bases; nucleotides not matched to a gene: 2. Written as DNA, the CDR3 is TGCAGTGCTAGAGGGACTAGCGGGAGTTATGAGCAGTTCTTC. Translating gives CSARGTSGSYEQFF.

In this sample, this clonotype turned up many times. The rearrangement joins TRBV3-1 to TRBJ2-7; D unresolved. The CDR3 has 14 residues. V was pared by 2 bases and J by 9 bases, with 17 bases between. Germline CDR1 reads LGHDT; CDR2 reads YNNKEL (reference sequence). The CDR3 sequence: CASSQNSLYASQYF. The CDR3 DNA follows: TGTGCCAGCAGCCAAAACTCCTTATACGCCTCGCAGTACTTC.

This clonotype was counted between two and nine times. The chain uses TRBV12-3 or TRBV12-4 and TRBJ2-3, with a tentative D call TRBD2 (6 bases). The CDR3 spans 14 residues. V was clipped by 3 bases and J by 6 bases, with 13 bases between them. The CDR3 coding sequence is TGTGCCAGCAGTTTTGGGACTGTGGGGGATACGCAGTATTTT. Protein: CASSFGTVGDTQYF.

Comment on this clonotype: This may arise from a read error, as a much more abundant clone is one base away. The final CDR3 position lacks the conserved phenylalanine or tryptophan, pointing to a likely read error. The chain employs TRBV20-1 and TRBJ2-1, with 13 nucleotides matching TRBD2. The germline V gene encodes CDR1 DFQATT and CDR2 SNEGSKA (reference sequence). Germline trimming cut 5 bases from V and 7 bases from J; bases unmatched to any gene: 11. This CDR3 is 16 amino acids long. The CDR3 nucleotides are TGCAGTGCTTCTAACGGACTAGCGGGAGCCAAGAATGAGCAGTTCTTG. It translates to CSASNGLAGAKNEQFL.

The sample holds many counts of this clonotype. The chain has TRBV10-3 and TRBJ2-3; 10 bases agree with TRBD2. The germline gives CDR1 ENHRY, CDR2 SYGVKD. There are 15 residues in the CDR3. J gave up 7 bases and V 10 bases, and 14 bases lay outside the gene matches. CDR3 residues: CATEYPLAGTHTQYF. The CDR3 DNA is TGTGCCACCGAATACCCACTAGCGGGGACCCATACGCAGTATTTT.

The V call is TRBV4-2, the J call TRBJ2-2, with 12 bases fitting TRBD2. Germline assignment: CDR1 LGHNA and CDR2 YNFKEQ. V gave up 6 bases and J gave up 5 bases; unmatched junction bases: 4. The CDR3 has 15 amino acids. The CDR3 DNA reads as TGTGCCAGCAGACTAGCGGGAGGTCTGACCGGGGAGCTGTTTTTT. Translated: CASRLAGGLTGELFF.

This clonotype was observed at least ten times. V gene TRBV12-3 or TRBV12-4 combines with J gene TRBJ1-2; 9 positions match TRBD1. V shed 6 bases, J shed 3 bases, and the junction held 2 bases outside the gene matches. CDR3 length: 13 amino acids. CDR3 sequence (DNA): TGTGCCAGCAGGAGGACAGGGGACTATGGCTACACCTTC. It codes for CASRRTGDYGYTF.

Here the CDR3 reads CSVDPSGSSEQYF. The CDR3 bases are TGCAGCGTTGACCCAAGCGGGAGTAGCGAGCAGTACTTC. This chain links TRBV29-1 with TRBJ2-7, with 8 bases fitting TRBD2. The germline gives CDR1 SQVTM, CDR2 ANQGSEA. This CDR3 region has 13 residues. V trimming: 3 bases; J trimming: 6 bases; junction bases outside the gene matches: 7.

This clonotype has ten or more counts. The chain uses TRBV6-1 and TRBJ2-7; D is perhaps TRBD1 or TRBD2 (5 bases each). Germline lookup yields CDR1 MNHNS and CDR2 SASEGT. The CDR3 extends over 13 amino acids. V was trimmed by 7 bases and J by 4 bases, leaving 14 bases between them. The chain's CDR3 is CASTPGPIYEQYF. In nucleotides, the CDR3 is TGTGCCAGCACCCCGGGACCGATATACGAGCAGTACTTC.

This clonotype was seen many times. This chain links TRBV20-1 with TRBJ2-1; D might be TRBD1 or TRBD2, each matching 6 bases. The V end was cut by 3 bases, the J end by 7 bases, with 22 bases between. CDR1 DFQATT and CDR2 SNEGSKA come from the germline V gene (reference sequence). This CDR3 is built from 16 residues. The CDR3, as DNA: TGCAGTGCTAGTATAAGGGGGGCCGATTGGAGGAATGAGCAGTTCTTC. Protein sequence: CSASIRGADWRNEQFF.

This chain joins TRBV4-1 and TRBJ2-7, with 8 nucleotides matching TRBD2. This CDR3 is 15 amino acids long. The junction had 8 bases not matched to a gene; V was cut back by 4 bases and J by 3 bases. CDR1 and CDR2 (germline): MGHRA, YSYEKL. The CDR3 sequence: CASSLATSEIYEQYF. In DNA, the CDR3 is TGCGCCAGCAGCCTAGCGACTAGCGAGATCTACGAGCAGTACTTC.

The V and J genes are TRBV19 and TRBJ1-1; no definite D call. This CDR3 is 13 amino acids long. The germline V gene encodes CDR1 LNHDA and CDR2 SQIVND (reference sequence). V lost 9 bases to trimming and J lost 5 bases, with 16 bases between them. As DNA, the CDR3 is TGTGCCAGCAAATACTTCGGTAGTACTGAAGCTTTCTTT. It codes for CASKYFGSTEAFF.

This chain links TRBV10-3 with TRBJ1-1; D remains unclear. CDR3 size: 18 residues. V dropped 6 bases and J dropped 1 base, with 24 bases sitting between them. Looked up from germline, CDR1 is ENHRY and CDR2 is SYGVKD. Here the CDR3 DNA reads TGTGCCATCAGCACTCAGACGGGCCCGCAGGTCCCGAACACTGAAGCTTTCTTT. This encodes CAISTQTGPQVPNTEAFF.

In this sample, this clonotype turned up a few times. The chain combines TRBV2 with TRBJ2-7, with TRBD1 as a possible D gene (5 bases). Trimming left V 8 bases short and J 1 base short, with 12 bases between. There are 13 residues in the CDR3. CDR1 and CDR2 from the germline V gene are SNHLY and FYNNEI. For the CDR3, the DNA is TGTGCCAGCGACAGAACCCCTTCCTACGAGCAGTACTTC. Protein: CASDRTPSYEQYF.

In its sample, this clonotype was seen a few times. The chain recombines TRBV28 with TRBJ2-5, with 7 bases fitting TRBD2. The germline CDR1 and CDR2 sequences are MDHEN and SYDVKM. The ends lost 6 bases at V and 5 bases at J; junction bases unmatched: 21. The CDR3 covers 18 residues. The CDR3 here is CASSPMVRERSSWETQYF. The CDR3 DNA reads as TGTGCCAGCAGCCCTATGGTGCGGGAGCGGTCTTCGTGGGAGACCCAGTACTTC.

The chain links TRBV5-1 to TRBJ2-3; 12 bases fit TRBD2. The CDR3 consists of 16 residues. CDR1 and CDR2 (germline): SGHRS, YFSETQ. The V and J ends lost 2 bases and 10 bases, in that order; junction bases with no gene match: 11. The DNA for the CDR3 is TGCGCCAGCAGCTTCCCAACTAGCGGGAGGTTGGCCGCGCAGTATTTT. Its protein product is CASSFPTSGRLAAQYF.

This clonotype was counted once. The CDR3 region is CASSPRTSGNSGGQFF. In DNA, the CDR3 is TGTGCCAGCAGCCCCAGGACTAGCGGGAACTCGGGTGGGCAGTTCTTC. The chain recombines TRBV12-3 or TRBV12-4 with TRBJ2-1; TRBD2 aligns across 12 bases. The CDR3 length is 16 residues. V dropped 6 bases and J dropped 12; count of bases not matched to a gene: 15.

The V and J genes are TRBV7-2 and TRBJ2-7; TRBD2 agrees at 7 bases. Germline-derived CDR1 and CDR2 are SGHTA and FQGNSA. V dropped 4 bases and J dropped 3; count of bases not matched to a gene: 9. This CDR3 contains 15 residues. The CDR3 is CASSSLDSGVYEQYF. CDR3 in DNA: TGTGCCAGCAGCTCCCTAGACAGCGGGGTCTACGAGCAGTACTTC.

DNA for the CDR3: TGTGCCACCAGCAGAGATTATGCGGCTTGGGAGGAGACCCAGTACTTC. This codes for CATSRDYAAWEETQYF. The genes are TRBV15 and TRBJ2-5; TRBD2 is a possible D gene (5 bases). The CDR3 extends over 16 amino acids. Germline V CDR1 and CDR2: LNHNV, YYDKDF (reference sequence). V gave up 0 bases and J gave up 5 bases, with 16 bases separating them.

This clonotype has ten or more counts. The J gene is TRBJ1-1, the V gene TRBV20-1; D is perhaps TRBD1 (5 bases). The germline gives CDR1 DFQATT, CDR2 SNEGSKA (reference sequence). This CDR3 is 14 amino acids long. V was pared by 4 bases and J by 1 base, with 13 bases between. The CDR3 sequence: CSATRGGGNTEAFF. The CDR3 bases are TGCAGTGCTACCCGGGGGGGAGGGAACACTGAAGCTTTCTTT.

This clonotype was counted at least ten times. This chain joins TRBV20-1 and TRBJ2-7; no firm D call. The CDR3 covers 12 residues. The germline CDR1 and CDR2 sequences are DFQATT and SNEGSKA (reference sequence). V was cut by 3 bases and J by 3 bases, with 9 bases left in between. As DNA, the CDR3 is TGCAGTGCTAGGAACAGTATCTACGAGCAGTACTTC. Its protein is CSARNSIYEQYF.

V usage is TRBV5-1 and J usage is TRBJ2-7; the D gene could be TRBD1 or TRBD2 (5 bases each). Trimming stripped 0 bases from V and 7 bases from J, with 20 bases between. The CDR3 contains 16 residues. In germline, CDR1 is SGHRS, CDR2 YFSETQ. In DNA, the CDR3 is TGCGCCAGCAGCTTGGCGCCGTTGGGACCAGTGGAGGAGCAGTACTTC. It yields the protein CASSLAPLGPVEEQYF.

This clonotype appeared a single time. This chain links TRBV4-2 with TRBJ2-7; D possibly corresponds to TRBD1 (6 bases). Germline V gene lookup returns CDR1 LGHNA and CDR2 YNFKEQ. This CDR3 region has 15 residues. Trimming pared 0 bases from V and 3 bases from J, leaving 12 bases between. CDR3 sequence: CASSQEGGYLYEQYF. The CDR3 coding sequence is TGTGCCAGCAGCCAAGAAGGGGGATACCTCTACGAGCAGTACTTC.

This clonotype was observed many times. CDR3 region: CASSKRGLNYEQYF. The CDR3 DNA sequence: TGTGCCAGCAGCAAAAGGGGGCTAAATTACGAGCAGTACTTC. V is TRBV7-2 and J is TRBJ2-7, with 7 bases fitting TRBD1. The CDR3 is 14 amino acids. Germline V gene sequence: CDR1 SGHTA, CDR2 FQGNSA. V was clipped by 5 bases and J by 4 bases; unmatched bases: 8. Supplemented by reference TRBV7-2 and TRBJ2-7, the full variable domain reads GAGVSQSPSNKVTEKGKDVELRCDPISGHTALYWYRQSLGQGLEFLIYFQGNSAPDKSGLPSDRFSAERTGGSVSTLTIQRTQQEDSAVYLCASSKRGLNYEQYFGPGTRLTVT.

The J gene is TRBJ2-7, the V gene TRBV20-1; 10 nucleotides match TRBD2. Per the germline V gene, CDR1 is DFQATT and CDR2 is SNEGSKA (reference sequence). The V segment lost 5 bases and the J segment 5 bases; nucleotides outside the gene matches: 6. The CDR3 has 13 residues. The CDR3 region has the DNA TGCAGTGCTCGCCTAGCGGGAGTAAACGAGCAGTACTTC. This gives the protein CSARLAGVNEQYF.

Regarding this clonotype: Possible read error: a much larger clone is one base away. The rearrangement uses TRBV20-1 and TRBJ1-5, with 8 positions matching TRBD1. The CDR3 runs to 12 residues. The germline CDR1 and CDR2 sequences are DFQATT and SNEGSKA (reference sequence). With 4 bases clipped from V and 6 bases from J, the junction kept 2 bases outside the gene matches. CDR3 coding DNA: TGCAGTGCTACAGGGGGCGGTCAGCCCCAGCATTTT. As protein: CSATGGGQPQHF.

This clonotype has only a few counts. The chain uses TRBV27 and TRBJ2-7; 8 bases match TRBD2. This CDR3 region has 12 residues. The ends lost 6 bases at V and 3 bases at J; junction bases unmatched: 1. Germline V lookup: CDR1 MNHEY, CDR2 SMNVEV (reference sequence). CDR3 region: CASRGTSYEQYF. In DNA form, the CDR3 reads TGTGCCAGCAGGGGGACTAGCTACGAGCAGTACTTC.

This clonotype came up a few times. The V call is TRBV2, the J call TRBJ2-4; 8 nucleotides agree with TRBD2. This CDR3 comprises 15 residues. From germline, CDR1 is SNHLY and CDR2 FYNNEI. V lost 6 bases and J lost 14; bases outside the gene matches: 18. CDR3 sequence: CASSGVWGGRPSKYF. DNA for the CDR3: TGTGCCAGCAGCGGCGTTTGGGGCGGGAGGCCTTCAAAGTACTTC.

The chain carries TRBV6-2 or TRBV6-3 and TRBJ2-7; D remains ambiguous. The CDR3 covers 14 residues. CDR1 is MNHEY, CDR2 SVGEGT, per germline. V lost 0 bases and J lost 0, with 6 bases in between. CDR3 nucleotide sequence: TGTGCCAGCAGTTACTCAGCTCCCTCCTACGAGCAGTACTTC. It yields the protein CASSYSAPSYEQYF.

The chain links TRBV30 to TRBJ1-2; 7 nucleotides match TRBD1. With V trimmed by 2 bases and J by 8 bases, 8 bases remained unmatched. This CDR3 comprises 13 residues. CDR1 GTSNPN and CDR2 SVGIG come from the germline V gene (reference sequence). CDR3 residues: CAWSPNRGSGYTF. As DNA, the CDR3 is TGTGCCTGGAGTCCGAACAGGGGAAGCGGCTACACCTTC. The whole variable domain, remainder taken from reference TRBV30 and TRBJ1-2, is SQTIHQWPATLVQPVGSPLSLECTVEGTSNPNLYWYRQAAGRGLQLLFYSVGIGQISSEVPQNLSASRPQDRQFILSSKKLLLSDSGFYLCAWSPNRGSGYTFGSGTRLTVV.

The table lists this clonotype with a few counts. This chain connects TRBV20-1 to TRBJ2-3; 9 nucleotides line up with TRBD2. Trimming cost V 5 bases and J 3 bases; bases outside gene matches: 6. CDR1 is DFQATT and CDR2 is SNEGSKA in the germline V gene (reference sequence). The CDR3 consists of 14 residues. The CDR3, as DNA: TGCAGTGCTCAGGCGGGGGGGAGGACAGATACGCAGTATTTT. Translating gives CSAQAGGRTDTQYF.